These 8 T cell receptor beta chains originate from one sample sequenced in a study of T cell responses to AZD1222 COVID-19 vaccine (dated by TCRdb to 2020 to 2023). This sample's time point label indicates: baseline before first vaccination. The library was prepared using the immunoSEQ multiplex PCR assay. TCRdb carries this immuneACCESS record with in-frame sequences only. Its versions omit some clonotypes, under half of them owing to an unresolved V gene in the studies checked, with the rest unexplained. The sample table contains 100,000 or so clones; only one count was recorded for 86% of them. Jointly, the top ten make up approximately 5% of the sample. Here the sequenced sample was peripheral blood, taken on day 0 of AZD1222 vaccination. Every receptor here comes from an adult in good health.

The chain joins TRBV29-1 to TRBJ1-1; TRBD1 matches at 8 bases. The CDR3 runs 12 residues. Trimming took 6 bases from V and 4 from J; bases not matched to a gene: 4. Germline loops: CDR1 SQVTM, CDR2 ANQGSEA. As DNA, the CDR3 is TGCAGCGTGCTCAGGGGGCCCACTGAAGCTTTCTTT. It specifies CSVLRGPTEAFF.

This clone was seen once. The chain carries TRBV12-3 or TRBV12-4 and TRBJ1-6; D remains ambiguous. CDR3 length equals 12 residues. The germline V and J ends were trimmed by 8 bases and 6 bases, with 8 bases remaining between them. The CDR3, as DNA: TGTGCCAGCGGACGTCCTAATTCACCCCTCCACTTT. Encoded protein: CASGRPNSPLHF.

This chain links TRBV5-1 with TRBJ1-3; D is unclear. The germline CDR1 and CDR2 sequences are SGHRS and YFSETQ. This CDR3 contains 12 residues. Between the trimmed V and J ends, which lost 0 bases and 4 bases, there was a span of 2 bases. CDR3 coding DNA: TGCGCCAGCAGCTTGGCCGGAAACACCATATATTTT. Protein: CASSLAGNTIYF.

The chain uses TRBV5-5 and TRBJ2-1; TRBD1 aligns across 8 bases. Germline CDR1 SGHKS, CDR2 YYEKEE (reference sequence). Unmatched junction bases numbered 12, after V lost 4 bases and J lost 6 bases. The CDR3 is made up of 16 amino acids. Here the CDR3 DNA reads TGTGCCAGCAGCGCAGGTTGGACAGGGAACCTCAATGAGCAGTTCTTC. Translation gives CASSAGWTGNLNEQFF. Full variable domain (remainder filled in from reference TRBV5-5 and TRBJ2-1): DAGVTQSPTHLIKTRGQQVTLRCSPISGHKSVSWYQQVLGQGPQFIFQYYEKEERGRGNFPDRFSARQFPNYSSELNVNALLLGDSALYLCASSAGWTGNLNEQFFGPGTRLTVL.

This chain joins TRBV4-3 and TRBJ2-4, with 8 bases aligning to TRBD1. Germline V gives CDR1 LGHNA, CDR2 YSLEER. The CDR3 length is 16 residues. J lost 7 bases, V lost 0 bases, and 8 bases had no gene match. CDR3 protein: CASSQDTGPGGNIQYF. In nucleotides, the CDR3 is TGCGCCAGCAGCCAAGATACAGGACCAGGGGGCAACATTCAGTACTTC.

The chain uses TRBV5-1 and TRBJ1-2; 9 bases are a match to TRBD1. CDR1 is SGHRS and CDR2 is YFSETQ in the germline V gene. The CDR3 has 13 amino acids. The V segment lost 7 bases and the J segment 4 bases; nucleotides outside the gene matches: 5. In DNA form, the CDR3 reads TGCGCCAGCGGAGGACAGGGGCTCTATGGCTACACCTTC. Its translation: CASGGQGLYGYTF.

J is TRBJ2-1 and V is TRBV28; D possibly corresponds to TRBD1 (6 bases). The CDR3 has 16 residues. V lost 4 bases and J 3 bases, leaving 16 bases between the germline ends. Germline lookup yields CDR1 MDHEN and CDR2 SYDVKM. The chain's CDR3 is CASSSPGPGDYNEQFF. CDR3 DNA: TGTGCCAGCAGTTCCCCCGGTCCAGGGGACTACAATGAGCAGTTCTTC.

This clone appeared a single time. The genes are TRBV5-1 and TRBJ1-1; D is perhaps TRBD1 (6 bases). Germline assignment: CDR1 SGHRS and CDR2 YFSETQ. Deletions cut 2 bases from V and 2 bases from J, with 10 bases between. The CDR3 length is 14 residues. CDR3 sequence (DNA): TGCGCCAGCAGCTTTGCACAGGGAAACACTGAAGCTTTCTTT. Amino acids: CASSFAQGNTEAFF.